The next 3 T cell receptor beta chains were all read from a single sample in a study of cytomegalovirus exposure and HLA in healthy donors. PCR involved 60 Vbeta and 13 Jbeta primers. Generated by immunoSEQ multiplex PCR, the TCRdb table keeps only in-frame clones and is missing some. The ten top clones account for about 2.7%, within a sample of approximately 120,000 clones. Sequencing was carried out using PBMCs. The receptors shown here come from a man in his thirties or forties in good health and CMV-seronegative.

The chain carries TRBV4-1 and TRBJ2-5, with D tentatively TRBD1 (6 bases). Germline V gene lookup returns CDR1 MGHRA and CDR2 YSYEKL. This CDR3 has 17 residues. The V end was cut by 0 bases, the J end by 7 bases, with 21 bases between. This chain's CDR3 is CASSQDKETYLGGTQYF. CDR3 nucleotides: TGCGCCAGCAGCCAAGATAAGGAGACTTACCTAGGGGGGACCCAGTACTTC.

This chain uses TRBV5-6 with TRBJ1-1; 9 bases fit TRBD1. The germline V gene has CDR1 SGHDT and CDR2 YYEEEE. With V trimmed by 3 bases and J by 1 base, 7 bases remained unmatched. CDR3 size: 16 residues. The chain's CDR3 is CASSSGQGYWNTEAFF. The CDR3 coding sequence is TGTGCCAGCAGCTCGGGACAGGGCTACTGGAACACTGAAGCTTTCTTT.

The CDR3 sequence: CASSPGPGLEGETQYF. The CDR3 region has the DNA TGTGCCAGCAGCCCCGGGCCGGGACTAGAAGGGGAGACCCAGTACTTC. This chain uses TRBV27 with TRBJ2-5; 8 bases line up with TRBD2. The CDR3 sequence is 16 residues long. The germline V gene has CDR1 MNHEY and CDR2 SMNVEV (reference sequence). After removal of 6 bases from V and 5 bases from J, the junction contained 14 bases not matched to a gene.